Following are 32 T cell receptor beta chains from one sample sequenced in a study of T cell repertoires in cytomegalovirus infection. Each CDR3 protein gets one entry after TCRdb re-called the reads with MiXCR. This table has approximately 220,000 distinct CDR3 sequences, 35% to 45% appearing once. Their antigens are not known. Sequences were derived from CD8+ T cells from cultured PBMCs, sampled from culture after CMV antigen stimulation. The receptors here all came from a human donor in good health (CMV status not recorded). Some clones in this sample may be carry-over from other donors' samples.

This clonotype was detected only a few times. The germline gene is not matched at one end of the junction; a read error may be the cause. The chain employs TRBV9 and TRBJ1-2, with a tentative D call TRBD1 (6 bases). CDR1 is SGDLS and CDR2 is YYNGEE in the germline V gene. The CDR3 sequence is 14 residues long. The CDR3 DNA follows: TGTGCTAGCAGCGGAAGGACAGTAACCTATGGCTACACCTTC. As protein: CASSGRTVTYGYTF.

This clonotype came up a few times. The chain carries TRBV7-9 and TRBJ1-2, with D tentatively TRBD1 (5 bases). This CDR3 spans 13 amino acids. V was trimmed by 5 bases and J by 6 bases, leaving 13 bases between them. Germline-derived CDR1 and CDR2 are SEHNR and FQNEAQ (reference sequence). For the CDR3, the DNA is TGTGCCAGCAGCCCTCTCAGGGATCATGGCTACACCTTC. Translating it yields CASSPLRDHGYTF.

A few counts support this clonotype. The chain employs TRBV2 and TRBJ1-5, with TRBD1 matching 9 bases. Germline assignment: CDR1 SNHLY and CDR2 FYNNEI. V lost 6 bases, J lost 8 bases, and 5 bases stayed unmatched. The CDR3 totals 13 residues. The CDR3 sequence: CASRGDRVKPQHF. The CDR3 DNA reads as TGTGCCAGCAGGGGGGACAGGGTTAAGCCCCAGCATTTT.

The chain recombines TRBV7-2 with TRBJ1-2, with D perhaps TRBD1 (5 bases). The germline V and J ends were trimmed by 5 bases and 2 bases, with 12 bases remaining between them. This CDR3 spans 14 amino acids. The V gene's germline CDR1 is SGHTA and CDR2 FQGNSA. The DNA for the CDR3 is TGTGCCAGCAGCCCCGGGGGGATAAACTATGGCTACACCTTC. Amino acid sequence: CASSPGGINYGYTF.

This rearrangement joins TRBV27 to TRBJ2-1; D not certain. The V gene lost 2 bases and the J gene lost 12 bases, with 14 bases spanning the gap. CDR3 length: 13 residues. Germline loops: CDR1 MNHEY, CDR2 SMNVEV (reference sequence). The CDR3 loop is CASSLGSIKWQFF. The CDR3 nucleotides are TGTGCCAGCAGTTTAGGGTCTATTAAATGGCAGTTCTTC.

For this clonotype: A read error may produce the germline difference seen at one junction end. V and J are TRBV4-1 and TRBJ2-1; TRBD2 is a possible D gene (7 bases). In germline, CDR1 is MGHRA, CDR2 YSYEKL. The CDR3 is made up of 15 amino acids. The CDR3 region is CASSQDRQGRDEQFF. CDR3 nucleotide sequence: TGTGCCAGCAGCCAAGATCGTCAGGGGAGGGATGAGCAGTTCTTC.

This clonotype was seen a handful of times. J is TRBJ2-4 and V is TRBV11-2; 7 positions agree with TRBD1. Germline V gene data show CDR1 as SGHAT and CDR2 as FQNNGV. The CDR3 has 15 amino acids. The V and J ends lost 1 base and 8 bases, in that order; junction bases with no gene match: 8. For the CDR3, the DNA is TGTGCCAGCAGCTTAGGGATGACAGGGACGGACATTCAGTACTTC. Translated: CASSLGMTGTDIQYF.

CDR3 residues: CASSLASESYEQYF. In DNA, the CDR3 is TGCGCCAGCAGCTTAGCTAGCGAGTCCTACGAGCAGTACTTC. This rearrangement joins TRBV5-1 to TRBJ2-7, with D maybe TRBD2 (6 bases). CDR1 SGHRS and CDR2 YFSETQ come from the germline V gene. With 2 bases removed from V and 1 base from J, the gap between germline ends came to 10 bases. This CDR3 is 14 amino acids long.

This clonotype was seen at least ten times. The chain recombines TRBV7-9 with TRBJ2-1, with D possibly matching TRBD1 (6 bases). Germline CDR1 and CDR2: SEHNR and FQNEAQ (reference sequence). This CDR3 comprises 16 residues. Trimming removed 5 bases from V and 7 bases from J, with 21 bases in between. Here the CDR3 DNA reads TGTGCCAGCAGCGCCTCGGACAGTATACAAGGGAATGAGCAGTTCTTC. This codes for CASSASDSIQGNEQFF. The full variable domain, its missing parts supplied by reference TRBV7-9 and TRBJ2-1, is DTGVSQNPRHKITKRGQNVTFRCDPISEHNRLYWYRQTLGQGPEFLTYFQNEAQLEKSRLLSDRFSAERPKGSFSTLEIQRTEQGDSAMYLCASSASDSIQGNEQFFGPGTRLTVL.

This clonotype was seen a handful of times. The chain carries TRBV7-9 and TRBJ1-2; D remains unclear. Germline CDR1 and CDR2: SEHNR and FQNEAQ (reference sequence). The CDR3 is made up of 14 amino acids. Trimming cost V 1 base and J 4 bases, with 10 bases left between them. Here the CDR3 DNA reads TGTGCCAGCAGCTTAGGAGGAGACGGCTATGGCTACACCTTC. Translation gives CASSLGGDGYGYTF.

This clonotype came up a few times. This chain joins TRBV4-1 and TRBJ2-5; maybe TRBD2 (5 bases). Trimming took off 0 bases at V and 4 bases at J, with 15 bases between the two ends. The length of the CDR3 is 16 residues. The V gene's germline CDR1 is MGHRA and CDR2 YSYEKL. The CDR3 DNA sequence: TGCGCCAGCAGCCAAGATTGGGAGCCAAAAGGAGAGACCCAGTACTTC. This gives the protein CASSQDWEPKGETQYF.

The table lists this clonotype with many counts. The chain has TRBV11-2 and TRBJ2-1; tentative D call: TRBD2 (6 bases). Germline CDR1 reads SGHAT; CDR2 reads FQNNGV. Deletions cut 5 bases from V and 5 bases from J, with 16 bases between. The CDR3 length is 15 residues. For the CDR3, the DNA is TGTGCCAGCAGCCCATATCCCGGAGGGAACAATGAGCAGTTCTTC. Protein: CASSPYPGGNNEQFF.

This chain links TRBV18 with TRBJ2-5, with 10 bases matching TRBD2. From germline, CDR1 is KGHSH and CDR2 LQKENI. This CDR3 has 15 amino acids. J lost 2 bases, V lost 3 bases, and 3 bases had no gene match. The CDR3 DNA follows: TGTGCCAGCTCACCCGGACTAGCGGATCAAGAGACCCAGTACTTC. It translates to CASSPGLADQETQYF.

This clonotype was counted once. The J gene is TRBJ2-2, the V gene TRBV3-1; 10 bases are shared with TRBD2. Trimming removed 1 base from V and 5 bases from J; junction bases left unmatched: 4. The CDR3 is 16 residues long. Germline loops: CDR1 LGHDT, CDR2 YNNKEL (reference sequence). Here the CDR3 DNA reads TGTGCCAGCAGCCAAGTGAGAGCGGGAGGGACCGGGGAGCTGTTTTTT. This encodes CASSQVRAGGTGELFF.

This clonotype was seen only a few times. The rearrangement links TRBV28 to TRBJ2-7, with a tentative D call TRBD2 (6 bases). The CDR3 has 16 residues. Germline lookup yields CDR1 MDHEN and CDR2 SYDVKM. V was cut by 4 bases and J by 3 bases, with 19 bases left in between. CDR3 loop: CASSSLAGGEVYEQYF. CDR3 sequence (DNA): TGTGCCAGCAGTTCCCTTGCCGGGGGAGAGGTCTACGAGCAGTACTTC.

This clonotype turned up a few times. The CDR3 is CASRRSGGAHGNTIYF. CDR3 in DNA: TGTGCCAGCAGACGGTCGGGGGGGGCGCACGGAAACACCATATATTTT. The chain recombines TRBV7-2 with TRBJ1-3; D perhaps matches TRBD1 (6 bases). The V gene's germline CDR1 is SGHTA and CDR2 FQGNSA. V was trimmed by 6 bases and J by 4 bases, leaving 19 bases between them. The CDR3 loop spans 16 amino acids.

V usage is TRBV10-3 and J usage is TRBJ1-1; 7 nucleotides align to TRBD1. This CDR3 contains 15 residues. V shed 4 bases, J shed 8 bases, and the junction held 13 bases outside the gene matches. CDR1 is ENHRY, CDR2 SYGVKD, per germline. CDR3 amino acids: CAISATGTAPREAFF. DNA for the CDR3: TGTGCCATCAGTGCAACCGGGACAGCGCCTAGAGAAGCTTTCTTT.

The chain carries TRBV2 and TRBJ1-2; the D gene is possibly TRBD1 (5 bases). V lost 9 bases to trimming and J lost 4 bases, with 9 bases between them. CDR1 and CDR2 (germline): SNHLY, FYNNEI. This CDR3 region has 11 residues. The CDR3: CARTDIYGYTF. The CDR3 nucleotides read TGTGCCAGGACAGACATCTATGGCTACACCTTC.

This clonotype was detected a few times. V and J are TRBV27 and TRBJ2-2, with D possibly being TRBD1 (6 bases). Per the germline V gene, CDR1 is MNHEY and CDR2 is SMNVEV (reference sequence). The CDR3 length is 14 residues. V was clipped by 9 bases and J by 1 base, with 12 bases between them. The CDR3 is CASSQGRNTGELFF. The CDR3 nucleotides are TGTGCCAGTTCCCAGGGGCGGAACACCGGGGAGCTGTTTTTT.

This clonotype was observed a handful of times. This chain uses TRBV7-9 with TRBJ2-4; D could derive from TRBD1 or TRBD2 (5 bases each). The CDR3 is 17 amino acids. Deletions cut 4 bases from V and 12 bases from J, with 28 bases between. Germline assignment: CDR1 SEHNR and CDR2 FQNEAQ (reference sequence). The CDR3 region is CASSYSNQGESGRPQYF. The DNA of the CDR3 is TGTGCCAGCAGCTACAGTAACCAGGGAGAATCAGGTAGACCTCAGTACTTC. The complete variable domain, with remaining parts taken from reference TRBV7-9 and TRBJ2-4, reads DTGVSQNPRHKITKRGQNVTFRCDPISEHNRLYWYRQTLGQGPEFLTYFQNEAQLEKSRLLSDRFSAERPKGSFSTLEIQRTEQGDSAMYLCASSYSNQGESGRPQYFGAGTRLSVL.

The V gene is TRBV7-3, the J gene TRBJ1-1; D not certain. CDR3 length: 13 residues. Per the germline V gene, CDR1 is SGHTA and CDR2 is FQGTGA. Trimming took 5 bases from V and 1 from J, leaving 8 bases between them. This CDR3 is CASSQWGNTEAFF. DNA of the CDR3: TGTGCCAGCAGCCAGTGGGGGAACACTGAAGCTTTCTTT.

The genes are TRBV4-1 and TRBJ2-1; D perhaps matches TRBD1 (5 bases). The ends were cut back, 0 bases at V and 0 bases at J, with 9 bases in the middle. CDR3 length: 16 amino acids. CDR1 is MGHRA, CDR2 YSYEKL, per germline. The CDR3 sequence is CASSQEKDSSYNEQFF. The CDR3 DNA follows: TGCGCCAGCAGCCAAGAGAAAGACAGCTCCTACAATGAGCAGTTCTTC.

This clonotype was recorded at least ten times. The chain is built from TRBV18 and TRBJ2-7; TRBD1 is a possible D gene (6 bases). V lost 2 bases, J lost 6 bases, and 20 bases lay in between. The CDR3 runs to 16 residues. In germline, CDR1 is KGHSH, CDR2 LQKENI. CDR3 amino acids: CASSPRVWRQGREQYF. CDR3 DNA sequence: TGTGCCAGCTCACCAAGGGTGTGGCGGCAGGGGCGCGAGCAGTACTTC. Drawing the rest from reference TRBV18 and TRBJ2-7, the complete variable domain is NAGVMQNPRHLVRRRGQEARLRCSPMKGHSHVYWYRQLPEEGLKFMVYLQKENIIDESGMPKERFSAEFPKEGPSILRIQQVVRGDSAAYFCASSPRVWRQGREQYFGPGTRLTVT.

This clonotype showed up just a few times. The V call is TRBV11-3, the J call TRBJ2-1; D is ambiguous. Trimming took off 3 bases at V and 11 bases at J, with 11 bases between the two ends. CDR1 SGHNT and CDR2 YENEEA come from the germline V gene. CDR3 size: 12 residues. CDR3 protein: CASSFGDVQQFF. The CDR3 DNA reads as TGTGCCAGCAGCTTCGGAGATGTACAGCAGTTCTTC.

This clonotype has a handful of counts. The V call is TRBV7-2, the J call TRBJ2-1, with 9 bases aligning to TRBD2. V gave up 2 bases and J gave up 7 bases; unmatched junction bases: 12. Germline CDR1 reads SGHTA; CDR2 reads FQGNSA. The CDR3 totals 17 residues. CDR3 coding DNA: TGTGCCAGCAGCTTATACCCGGGGCCTAGCGGGGAAAATGAGCAGTTCTTC. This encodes CASSLYPGPSGENEQFF. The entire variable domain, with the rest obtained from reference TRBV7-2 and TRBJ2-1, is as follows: GAGVSQSPSNKVTEKGKDVELRCDPISGHTALYWYRQSLGQGLEFLIYFQGNSAPDKSGLPSDRFSAERTGGSVSTLTIQRTQQEDSAVYLCASSLYPGPSGENEQFFGPGTRLTVL.

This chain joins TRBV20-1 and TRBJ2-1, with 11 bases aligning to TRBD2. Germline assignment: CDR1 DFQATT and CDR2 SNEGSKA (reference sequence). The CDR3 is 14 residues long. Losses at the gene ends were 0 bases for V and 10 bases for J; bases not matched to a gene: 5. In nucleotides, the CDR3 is TGCAGTGCTAGAGATCGACTAGCGGGATGGGAGCAGTTCTTC. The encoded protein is CSARDRLAGWEQFF.

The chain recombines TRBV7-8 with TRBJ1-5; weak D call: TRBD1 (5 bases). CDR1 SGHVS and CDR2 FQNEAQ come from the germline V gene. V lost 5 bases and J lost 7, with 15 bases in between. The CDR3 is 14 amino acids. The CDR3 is CASSLDTKSQPQHF. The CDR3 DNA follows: TGTGCCAGCAGCCTGGACACGAAGAGCCAGCCCCAGCATTTT.

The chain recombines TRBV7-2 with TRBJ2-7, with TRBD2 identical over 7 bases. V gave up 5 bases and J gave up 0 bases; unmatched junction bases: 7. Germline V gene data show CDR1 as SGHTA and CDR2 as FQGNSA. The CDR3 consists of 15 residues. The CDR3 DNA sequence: TGTGCCAGCAGCGCGCCTAGCGGACCCTCCTACGAGCAGTACTTC. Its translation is CASSAPSGPSYEQYF.

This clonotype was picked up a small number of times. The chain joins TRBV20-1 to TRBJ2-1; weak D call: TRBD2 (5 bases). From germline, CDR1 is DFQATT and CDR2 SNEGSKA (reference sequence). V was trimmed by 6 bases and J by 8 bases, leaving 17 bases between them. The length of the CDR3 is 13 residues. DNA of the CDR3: TGCAGTGCGCGAGGGAGTGACTGGGATGAGCAGTTCTTC. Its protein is CSARGSDWDEQFF.

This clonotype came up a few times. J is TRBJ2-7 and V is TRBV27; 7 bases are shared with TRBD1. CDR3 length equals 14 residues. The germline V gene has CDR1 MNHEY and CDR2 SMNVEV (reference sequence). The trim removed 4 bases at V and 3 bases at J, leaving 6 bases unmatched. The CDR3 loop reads CASSSPDRYYEQYF. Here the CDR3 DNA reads TGTGCCAGCAGTTCCCCGGACAGGTACTACGAGCAGTACTTC.

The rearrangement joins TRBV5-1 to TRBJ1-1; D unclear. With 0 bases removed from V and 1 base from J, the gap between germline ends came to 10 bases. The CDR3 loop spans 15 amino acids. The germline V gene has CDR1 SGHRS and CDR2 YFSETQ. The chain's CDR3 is CASSLAGERNTEAFF. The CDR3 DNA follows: TGCGCCAGCAGCTTGGCCGGTGAGAGGAACACTGAAGCTTTCTTT.

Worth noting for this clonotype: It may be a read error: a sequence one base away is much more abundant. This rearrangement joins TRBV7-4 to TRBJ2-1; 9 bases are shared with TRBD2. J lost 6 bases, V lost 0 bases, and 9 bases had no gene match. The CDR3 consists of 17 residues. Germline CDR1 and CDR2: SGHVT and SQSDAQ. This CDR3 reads CASSLAAPGLAGNEQFF. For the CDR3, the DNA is TGTGCCAGCAGCTTAGCAGCACCGGGACTAGCTGGCAATGAGCAGTTCTTC.